Reported below is one T cell receptor (beta chain). This clonotype was seen many times. What this receptor recognizes is not known. There are no base qualities to consult, and no much larger clone falls within one base. The source of the sample is a study of T cell repertoires in cytomegalovirus infection (dated by TCRdb to about 2019). In the study overall: Because public TCR beta signatures pointed to carriage of CMV infection together with the matching HLA type, the HLA type of each donor mattered for the analysis. The research as a whole found: The ex vivo response was dominated by HLA-C-restricted CMV-specific TCR beta clonotypes, which also provided the single most frequent clonotype in two of eight donors. Carriers of CMV infection plus the relevant HLA type were discriminated by the cumulative frequency of public TCR beta family members in the study cohort and in an independent 352-donor cohort.

For sequencing, an Illumina HiSeq 1500 was employed. TCRdb itself trimmed the public reads at Q25 with fastp, ran MiXCR and retained productive beta chains. Every distinct CDR3 protein forms one entry, paired with its most common genes and DNA. Counted in this sample were nearly 550,000 distinct CDR3 sequences; 16% of them appeared once. The ten largest clones add up to roughly a quarter of the sample. Looking up the germline V gene yields CDR1 MDHEN and CDR2 SYDVKM. Including the terminal cysteine and phenylalanine, the CDR3 comprises 15 residues. CDR3 DNA only is kept here, 45 bases in frame from base 1. V loses 6 bases at its end and J loses 4 bases; junction bases beyond the gene matches: 5.

The chain links TRBV28 with TRBJ2-3; 12 bases in the middle match TRBD2. The sequence was obtained from a human donor in good health (CMV status not recorded). Some clones in this sample may be carry-over from other donors' samples. The sequencing input was CD8+ T cells from PBMCs. This receptor has the CDR3 CASRASGRVSDTQYF. The DNA reads as follows: TGTGCCAGCAGGGCTAGCGGGAGGGTATCAGATACGCAGTATTTT.